A selection of T cell receptor beta chains follows, all from one sample in a study of blood T cell repertoires in COVID-19. Sequencing was performed with immunoSEQ multiplex PCR; in TCRdb, only in-frame clones are kept and a portion is missing. The table lists approximately 330,000 clones, approximately 88% of them singletons. What was sequenced was peripheral blood. All receptors come from a woman in her 50s with active or convalescent COVID-19. Both conserved end residues are part of each CDR3. A D gene is named only where the DNA matches it firmly. Clone size, where shown, is once, few, many, or a class for clones that have expanded.

CDR3 DNA: TGTGCCAGCAGCCGAACAGGGCTTAATGAAAAACTGTTTTTT; CDR3 protein: CASSRTGLNEKLFF; clone size: -; CDR3 length: 14; V gene: TRBV28; J gene: TRBJ1-4; D gene: -
CDR3 DNA: TGTGCCAGCTCACCACCACTAACCGACTTCCAAGAGACCCAGTACTTC; CDR3 protein: CASSPPLTDFQETQYF; clone size: -; CDR3 length: 16; V gene: TRBV18; J gene: TRBJ2-5; D gene: -
CDR3 DNA: TGTGCCAGCAGCGTAGTCGGGGGTTCCACTGAAGCTTTCTTT; CDR3 protein: CASSVVGGSTEAFF; clone size: -; CDR3 length: 14; V gene: TRBV9; J gene: TRBJ1-1; D gene: -
CDR3 DNA: TGCGCCAGCAGCCAAGATGGGGGGACCACTTACAATGAGCAGTTCTTC; CDR3 protein: CASSQDGGTTYNEQFF; clone size: -; CDR3 length: 16; V gene: TRBV4-3; J gene: TRBJ2-1; D gene: -
CDR3 DNA: TGTGCCACCTTACCCACAACAGGGGATAATTCACCCCTCCACTTT; CDR3 protein: CATLPTTGDNSPLHF; clone size: once; CDR3 length: 15; V gene: TRBV28; J gene: TRBJ1-6; D gene: TRBD1
CDR3 DNA: TGTGCCAGCAGCCTTCCTTGGGACAGAGCTAACTATGGCTACACCTTC; CDR3 protein: CASSLPWDRANYGYTF; clone size: -; CDR3 length: 16; V gene: TRBV4-2; J gene: TRBJ1-2; D gene: TRBD1
CDR3 DNA: TGCGCCAGCAGCTTGAGTGAGAACCCCCAGTACTTC; CDR3 protein: CASSLSENPQYF; clone size: few; CDR3 length: 12; V gene: TRBV5-1; J gene: TRBJ2-5; D gene: -
CDR3 DNA: TGTGCCAGCAGCTCGAACTGGAACACTGAAGCTTTCTTT; CDR3 protein: CASSSNWNTEAFF; clone size: -; CDR3 length: 13; V gene: TRBV7-9; J gene: TRBJ1-1; D gene: -
CDR3 DNA: TGCGCCAGCAGCCCCGTTAGCGGCACCGGGGAGCTGTTTTTT; CDR3 protein: CASSPVSGTGELFF; clone size: -; CDR3 length: 14; V gene: TRBV4-1; J gene: TRBJ2-2; D gene: -
CDR3 DNA: TGTGCCAGCAGCGTGGCAGGGTCAGGCCTCCATGAGCAGTTCTTC; CDR3 protein: CASSVAGSGLHEQFF; clone size: -; CDR3 length: 15; V gene: TRBV9; J gene: TRBJ2-1; D gene: -
CDR3 DNA: TGTGCCAGCAGCCATGGACTCCATTTCCCGGGACTCACAGATACGCAGTATTTT; CDR3 protein: CASSHGLHFPGLTDTQYF; clone size: -; CDR3 length: 18; V gene: TRBV3-1/TRBV3-2; J gene: TRBJ2-3; D gene: -
CDR3 DNA: TGTGCCAGCAGCTTGGCCCAGGGCGGCACCGGGGAGCTGTTTTTT; CDR3 protein: CASSLAQGGTGELFF; clone size: once; CDR3 length: 15; V gene: TRBV5-5; J gene: TRBJ2-2; D gene: -
CDR3 DNA: TGTGCCAGCAGCTCAGGAAGAAACTACGAGCAGTACTTC; CDR3 protein: CASSSGRNYEQYF; clone size: -; CDR3 length: 13; V gene: TRBV7-9; J gene: TRBJ2-7; D gene: -
CDR3 DNA: TGCGCCAGCAGCCAAGGGGACAGGGCCCGTGAGCAGTTCTTC; CDR3 protein: CASSQGDRAREQFF; clone size: -; CDR3 length: 14; V gene: TRBV4-1; J gene: TRBJ2-1; D gene: TRBD1
CDR3 DNA: TGTGCCAGCAGCCACCTAGCGATTGGCGAGCAGTACTTC; CDR3 protein: CASSHLAIGEQYF; clone size: -; CDR3 length: 13; V gene: TRBV3-1/TRBV3-2; J gene: TRBJ2-7; D gene: -
CDR3 DNA: TGTGCCAGCTCACCAACGGGACAGGACGGCTACACCTTC; CDR3 protein: CASSPTGQDGYTF; clone size: once; CDR3 length: 13; V gene: TRBV18; J gene: TRBJ1-2; D gene: TRBD1
CDR3 DNA: TGTGCCAGCAGCCAGGGGACAGCTAACACTGAAGCTTTCTTT; CDR3 protein: CASSQGTANTEAFF; clone size: -; CDR3 length: 14; V gene: TRBV7-8; J gene: TRBJ1-1; D gene: TRBD1
CDR3 DNA: TGTGCCTGCCTAGCGGGCCACTCCTACGAGCAGTACTTC; CDR3 protein: CACLAGHSYEQYF; clone size: -; CDR3 length: 13; V gene: TRBV30; J gene: TRBJ2-7; D gene: TRBD2
CDR3 DNA: TGTGCCAGCAGTTACTCAGGGGTTTCGATGAATGGCTACACCTTC; CDR3 protein: CASSYSGVSMNGYTF; clone size: -; CDR3 length: 15; V gene: TRBV6-6; J gene: TRBJ1-2; D gene: -
CDR3 DNA: TGTGCCAGCAGCCCCCGCGGGAGCCTAATCGACGAGCAGTACTTC; CDR3 protein: CASSPRGSLIDEQYF; clone size: -; CDR3 length: 15; V gene: TRBV7-8; J gene: TRBJ2-7; D gene: TRBD2
CDR3 DNA: TGTGCCAGTAGTAAGGGGTCCAATCAGCCCCAGCATTTT; CDR3 protein: CASSKGSNQPQHF; clone size: -; CDR3 length: 13; V gene: TRBV19; J gene: TRBJ1-5; D gene: -
CDR3 DNA: TGTGCCAGCAGTTCCCCCTCCATCGGGATTTCACCCCTCCACTTT; CDR3 protein: CASSSPSIGISPLHF; clone size: -; CDR3 length: 15; V gene: TRBV28; J gene: TRBJ1-6; D gene: -
CDR3 DNA: TGTGCCAGCAGTTTTAGGCGGACAGGGCTTCGCAATGAGCAGTTCTTC; CDR3 protein: CASSFRRTGLRNEQFF; clone size: -; CDR3 length: 16; V gene: TRBV27; J gene: TRBJ2-1; D gene: TRBD1
CDR3 DNA: TGTGCCAGTAGTATCGGGAGGGGGACCCAATACGAGCAGTACTTC; CDR3 protein: CASSIGRGTQYEQYF; clone size: -; CDR3 length: 15; V gene: TRBV19; J gene: TRBJ2-7; D gene: TRBD2
CDR3 DNA: TGTGCCAGCAGCTTTATTAATAATTCACCCCTCCACTTT; CDR3 protein: CASSFINNSPLHF; clone size: -; CDR3 length: 13; V gene: TRBV7-2; J gene: TRBJ1-6; D gene: -
CDR3 DNA: TGTGCCAGCAGGGGGGACAGGGGAGGGCTTGGCTACACCTTC; CDR3 protein: CASRGDRGGLGYTF; clone size: -; CDR3 length: 14; V gene: TRBV6-5; J gene: TRBJ1-2; D gene: TRBD1
CDR3 DNA: TGCAGTGCTAGTAGGGGGGGCAGGGGGCGAATGTTGGGCACTGAAGCTTTCTTT; CDR3 protein: CSASRGGRGRMLGTEAFF; clone size: -; CDR3 length: 18; V gene: TRBV20-1; J gene: TRBJ1-1; D gene: TRBD1
CDR3 DNA: TGTGCCAGCAGCTTAGGGGGCAGCAATAGCAATCAGCCCCAGCATTTT; CDR3 protein: CASSLGGSNSNQPQHF; clone size: -; CDR3 length: 16; V gene: TRBV7-9; J gene: TRBJ1-5; D gene: -
CDR3 DNA: TGTGCCAGCTCATGGACAGGGGTGGAAGCTTTCTTT; CDR3 protein: CASSWTGVEAFF; clone size: -; CDR3 length: 12; V gene: TRBV18; J gene: TRBJ1-1; D gene: TRBD1
CDR3 DNA: TGTGCCAGCAGTTACTCCAGGGGCGGAACTAATGAAAAACTGTTTTTT; CDR3 protein: CASSYSRGGTNEKLFF; clone size: -; CDR3 length: 16; V gene: TRBV6-2/TRBV6-3; J gene: TRBJ1-4; D gene: -
CDR3 DNA: TGTGCCAGCAGTATACGGACAGGGTACACTGAAGCTTTCTTT; CDR3 protein: CASSIRTGYTEAFF; clone size: -; CDR3 length: 14; V gene: TRBV28; J gene: TRBJ1-1; D gene: TRBD1
CDR3 DNA: TGTGCCTGCGCTTTCAGGATTTTTTCGACTGGAAACACCATATATTTT; CDR3 protein: CACAFRIFSTGNTIYF; clone size: once; CDR3 length: 16; V gene: TRBV30; J gene: TRBJ1-3; D gene: -
CDR3 DNA: TGTGCCAGCAGCGCGGGGACAGACAATGAGCAGTTCTTC; CDR3 protein: CASSAGTDNEQFF; clone size: -; CDR3 length: 13; V gene: TRBV9; J gene: TRBJ2-1; D gene: TRBD1
CDR3 DNA: TGTGCCAGCAGCTGGCCGGGACAGGGGGCTTATAGCAATCAGCCCCAGCATTTT; CDR3 protein: CASSWPGQGAYSNQPQHF; clone size: -; CDR3 length: 18; V gene: TRBV5-8; J gene: TRBJ1-5; D gene: TRBD1
CDR3 DNA: TGTGCCAGCAGCAATATTAGCGGGACCCCCTACGAGCAGTACTTC; CDR3 protein: CASSNISGTPYEQYF; clone size: -; CDR3 length: 15; V gene: TRBV21-1; J gene: TRBJ2-7; D gene: -
CDR3 DNA: TGTGCCAGCAGGGCAGGGGACGTGTACACTGAAGCTTTCTTT; CDR3 protein: CASRAGDVYTEAFF; clone size: -; CDR3 length: 14; V gene: TRBV6-6; J gene: TRBJ1-1; D gene: -
CDR3 DNA: TGTGCCAGCAGTGACCAGACTAGCGCGGCAGTCAATGAGCAGTTCTTC; CDR3 protein: CASSDQTSAAVNEQFF; clone size: -; CDR3 length: 16; V gene: TRBV6-4; J gene: TRBJ2-1; D gene: TRBD2
CDR3 DNA: TGTGCCAGCAGCTCCACAGGGGTTTACGAGCAGTACTTC; CDR3 protein: CASSSTGVYEQYF; clone size: -; CDR3 length: 13; V gene: TRBV12-3/TRBV12-4; J gene: TRBJ2-7; D gene: TRBD1
CDR3 DNA: TGTGCCAGCAGCTGGGGCGCCGTCACTGAAGCTTTCTTT; CDR3 protein: CASSWGAVTEAFF; clone size: few; CDR3 length: 13; V gene: TRBV11-2; J gene: TRBJ1-1; D gene: -
CDR3 DNA: TGTGCCAGCAGCTTGAGTCAGGGGCCCCCTCTCACTGAAGCTTTCTTT; CDR3 protein: CASSLSQGPPLTEAFF; clone size: once; CDR3 length: 16; V gene: TRBV5-4; J gene: TRBJ1-1; D gene: -
CDR3 DNA: TGTGCCAGCAGCCCCGCCCTAATCCCGGGGGTAGACGAGCAGTACTTC; CDR3 protein: CASSPALIPGVDEQYF; clone size: -; CDR3 length: 16; V gene: TRBV7-6; J gene: TRBJ2-7; D gene: -
CDR3 DNA: TGCGCCAGCAGCTTGGTGCCTAGCGGGACCTACAATGAGCAGTTCTTC; CDR3 protein: CASSLVPSGTYNEQFF; clone size: -; CDR3 length: 16; V gene: TRBV5-1; J gene: TRBJ2-1; D gene: TRBD2
CDR3 DNA: TGTGCCAGCAGCGCCACTAGCGTAATCACCTACGAGCAGTACTTC; CDR3 protein: CASSATSVITYEQYF; clone size: -; CDR3 length: 15; V gene: TRBV27; J gene: TRBJ2-7; D gene: TRBD2
CDR3 DNA: TGTGCCAGCAGCCACGGGACAGGGTCTCACGAGCAGTACTTC; CDR3 protein: CASSHGTGSHEQYF; clone size: once; CDR3 length: 14; V gene: TRBV3-1/TRBV3-2; J gene: TRBJ2-7; D gene: TRBD1
CDR3 DNA: TGTGCCAGTAGTATAGATAGAACTAACTATGGCTACACCTTC; CDR3 protein: CASSIDRTNYGYTF; clone size: few; CDR3 length: 14; V gene: TRBV19; J gene: TRBJ1-2; D gene: -
CDR3 DNA: TGTGCCATCAGTGACCACGGACAGGGGAACCTCTACGAGCAGTACTTC; CDR3 protein: CAISDHGQGNLYEQYF; clone size: -; CDR3 length: 16; V gene: TRBV10-3; J gene: TRBJ2-7; D gene: TRBD1
CDR3 DNA: TGCGCCAGCAGTCAGACTAGCACAGATACGCAGTATTTT; CDR3 protein: CASSQTSTDTQYF; clone size: -; CDR3 length: 13; V gene: TRBV4-3; J gene: TRBJ2-3; D gene: -
CDR3 DNA: TGCGCCAGCAGCCAAGATGGGCTCGGGACTAGCGGGCCTCGGGAGCAGTTCTTC; CDR3 protein: CASSQDGLGTSGPREQFF; clone size: -; CDR3 length: 18; V gene: TRBV4-3; J gene: TRBJ2-1; D gene: TRBD2
CDR3 DNA: TGTGCCAGCAGCTTGGTACAGTTAACCACAGATACGCAGTATTTT; CDR3 protein: CASSLVQLTTDTQYF; clone size: -; CDR3 length: 15; V gene: TRBV5-6; J gene: TRBJ2-3; D gene: -
CDR3 DNA: TGTGCCAGCAGTTACGGGACTAGCCCCGAGACCCAGTACTTC; CDR3 protein: CASSYGTSPETQYF; clone size: -; CDR3 length: 14; V gene: TRBV7-3; J gene: TRBJ2-5; D gene: TRBD2
CDR3 DNA: TGTGCCAGCAGCTTATTGACAGGGGGCGGCACTGAAGCTTTCTTT; CDR3 protein: CASSLLTGGGTEAFF; clone size: few; CDR3 length: 15; V gene: TRBV7-2; J gene: TRBJ1-1; D gene: TRBD1